The 23 T cell receptor beta chains presented below share a single source sample, sequenced in a study of liver allograft versus peripheral blood T cells. About the research overall: Hepatic allograft T cell receptor repertoires were evaluated relative to those present in recipients' peripheral blood.

TCRdb used MiXCR to reprocess the reads, holding one entry per CDR3 protein. The table includes some 9,100 distinct CDR3 sequences, 18% detected once. The receptors come from a human patient who had a liver transplant. Among the T cells, some may be from the graft donor.

This clonotype was observed at least ten times. This chain uses TRBV18 with TRBJ1-5, with 8 bases aligning to TRBD1. CDR1 KGHSH and CDR2 LQKENI come from the germline V gene. This CDR3 is 17 amino acids long. The ends lost 3 bases at V and 3 bases at J; junction bases unmatched: 10. For the CDR3, the DNA is TGTGCCAGCTCACCTGTTTCGGGGACAGGATCCAATCAGCCCCAGCATTTT. This translates into CASSPVSGTGSNQPQHF.

This clonotype is judged medium-sized. The chain links TRBV27 to TRBJ1-1, with a weak D call TRBD1 (6 bases). Per the germline V gene, CDR1 is MNHEY and CDR2 is SMNVEV (reference sequence). There are 14 residues in the CDR3. Trimming took off 6 bases at V and 4 bases at J, with 15 bases between the two ends. The CDR3 region has the DNA TGTGCCAGCAGCGGCAGGGGACGGCGCACTGAAGCTTTCTTT. Its translation is CASSGRGRRTEAFF.

This clonotype was recorded many times. The chain recombines TRBV27 with TRBJ1-6; TRBD1 aligns across 7 bases. Germline-derived CDR1 and CDR2 are MNHEY and SMNVEV (reference sequence). There are 17 residues in the CDR3. V was pared by 0 bases and J by 6 bases, with 8 bases of the junction left unmatched. The CDR3 reads CASSLSRGGTANSPLHF. DNA of the CDR3: TGTGCCAGCAGTTTATCCCGGGGGGGGACAGCTAATTCACCCCTCCACTTT.

A few counts support this clonotype. CDR3 sequence (DNA): TGTGCCAGCAGTTACCGGGACAGGGGATCGGTATCTGGAAACACCATATATTTT. The encoded protein is CASSYRDRGSVSGNTIYF. The rearrangement joins TRBV6-5 to TRBJ1-3, with 10 bases that match TRBD1. Germline-derived CDR1 and CDR2 are MNHEY and SVGAGI. Trimming removed 2 bases from V and 1 base from J; junction bases left unmatched: 8. The CDR3 totals 18 residues.

Note on this clonotype: A much more abundant neighbour one base away suggests this may be a read error. V usage is TRBV5-4 and J usage is TRBJ1-1, with 8 bases matching TRBD1. CDR1 is SGHNT, CDR2 YYREEE, per germline (reference sequence). This CDR3 spans 19 amino acids. With 0 bases clipped from V and 7 bases from J, the junction kept 20 bases outside the gene matches. The CDR3 DNA is TGTGCCAGCAGCTTGGGCATGGGGAGGACAGGGCCAGCCTCCAATGAAGCTTTCTTT. This gives the protein CASSLGMGRTGPASNEAFF.

This clonotype is medium-sized. This chain connects TRBV6-6 to TRBJ1-2; D uncertain. Trimming removed 2 bases at V and 2 bases at J, with 6 bases between. CDR3 length: 13 residues. Germline loops: CDR1 MNHNY, CDR2 SVGAGI (reference sequence). The CDR3 DNA sequence: TGTGCCAGCAGTTACCGCGAAAACTATGGCTACACCTTC. Its translation: CASSYRENYGYTF.

The V and J genes are TRBV20-1 and TRBJ1-1, with TRBD1 as a possible D gene (5 bases). With 3 bases removed from V and 0 bases from J, the gap between germline ends came to 8 bases. The CDR3 has 13 residues. Germline assignment: CDR1 DFQATT and CDR2 SNEGSKA (reference sequence). The CDR3 DNA follows: TGCAGTGCTAGGGGGGGTCTGAACACTGAAGCTTTCTTT. Protein: CSARGGLNTEAFF.

This clonotype was seen more than once but under ten times. The rearrangement joins TRBV12-3 or TRBV12-4 to TRBJ1-2, with 11 bases lining up with TRBD1. Unmatched junction bases numbered 5, after V lost 5 bases and J lost 6 bases. This CDR3 contains 14 residues. In DNA, the CDR3 is TGTGCCAGCAGTGCCCGGGACAGGGGGGATGGCTACACCTTC. Its protein product is CASSARDRGDGYTF.

Relative to its sample, this clonotype is medium-sized. V gene TRBV19 combines with J gene TRBJ1-5; D unresolved. Germline assignment: CDR1 LNHDA and CDR2 SQIVND (reference sequence). V was cut by 6 bases and J by 5 bases, with 14 bases left in between. The CDR3 sequence is 14 residues long. The CDR3 coding sequence is TGTGCCAGTAGAAAGGGTAGGGTTGATCAGCCCCAGCATTTT. Translated, it gives CASRKGRVDQPQHF. Together with reference TRBV19 and TRBJ1-5, the CDR3 gives the full variable domain: DGGITQSPKYLFRKEGQNVTLSCEQNLNHDAMYWYRQDPGQGLRLIYYSQIVNDFQKGDIAEGYSVSREKKESFPLTVTSAQKNPTAFYLCASRKGRVDQPQHFGDGTRLSIL.

This clonotype is classed as medium-sized. The chain carries TRBV6-2 or TRBV6-3 and TRBJ1-4; D uncertain. Trimming stripped 2 bases from V and 4 bases from J, with 8 bases between. The V gene's germline CDR1 is MNHEY and CDR2 SVGEGT. This CDR3 region has 14 residues. The CDR3 region is CASSYVGSNEKLFF. Here the CDR3 DNA reads TGTGCCAGCAGTTACGTCGGGAGTAATGAAAAACTGTTTTTT.

This clonotype is judged medium-sized. This sequence joins TRBV19 and TRBJ1-2; 9 bases are a match to TRBD1. Germline CDR1 and CDR2: LNHDA and SQIVND (reference sequence). Losses at the gene ends were 3 bases for V and 4 bases for J; bases not matched to a gene: 3. The CDR3 is 14 amino acids. The CDR3 DNA reads TGTGCCAGTAGTATGACAGGGGGTGGCTATGGCTACACCTTC. Its translation: CASSMTGGGYGYTF.

This sequence joins TRBV19 and TRBJ1-4; D perhaps matches TRBD1 (5 bases). The CDR3 totals 14 residues. The V gene lost 5 bases and the J gene lost 3 bases, with 10 bases spanning the gap. Germline V lookup: CDR1 LNHDA, CDR2 SQIVND (reference sequence). DNA of the CDR3: TGTGCCAGTAGTGCAGGGAGGGCTAATGAAAAACTGTTTTTT. It encodes CASSAGRANEKLFF.

V and J are TRBV28 and TRBJ1-5; D is undetermined. Trimming stripped 4 bases from V and 6 bases from J, with 22 bases between. Per germline, CDR1 MDHEN and CDR2 SYDVKM. The CDR3 consists of 17 residues. This CDR3 reads CASSSTDFGMLSQPQHF. The DNA for the CDR3 is TGTGCCAGCAGTTCCACCGACTTCGGGATGTTGAGTCAGCCCCAGCATTTT. Together with reference TRBV28 and TRBJ1-5, the CDR3 gives the full variable domain: DVKVTQSSRYLVKRTGEKVFLECVQDMDHENMFWYRQDPGLGLRLIYFSYDVKMKEKGDIPEGYSVSREKKERFSLILESASTNQTSMYLCASSSTDFGMLSQPQHFGDGTRLSIL.

This clonotype came up once. The V and J genes are TRBV13 and TRBJ1-1; weak D call: TRBD1 (5 bases). Germline-derived CDR1 and CDR2 are PRHDT and FYEKMQ (reference sequence). V lost 2 bases, J lost 0 bases, and 10 bases lay in between. The CDR3 is 15 amino acids. Here the CDR3 reads CASSLRQFMNTEAFF. CDR3 nucleotide sequence: TGTGCCAGCAGCTTAAGACAGTTCATGAACACTGAAGCTTTCTTT.

Comments on this clonotype: A much larger clone is a single base away; this may be a read error. The chain employs TRBV18 and TRBJ1-5; D uncertain. V was pared by 6 bases and J by 8 bases, with 17 bases between. The CDR3 length is 14 residues. Looked up from germline, CDR1 is KGHSH and CDR2 is LQKENI. In DNA, the CDR3 is TGTGCCAGCTCGCCGACCGAAAGTAATAAGCCCCAGCATTTT. Its protein product is CASSPTESNKPQHF.

By proportion, this clonotype is medium-sized. The chain joins TRBV6-5 to TRBJ2-7, with D unresolved. The V end was cut by 6 bases, the J end by 4 bases, with 7 bases between. The length of the CDR3 is 11 residues. Per germline, CDR1 MNHEY and CDR2 SVGAGI. The CDR3: CASSLNYEQYF. Here the CDR3 DNA reads TGTGCCAGCAGCTTGAATTACGAGCAGTACTTC.

This clonotype was seen many times. The chain joins TRBV5-4 to TRBJ1-2; D not certain. The CDR3 consists of 14 residues. V was trimmed by 0 bases and J by 5 bases, leaving 11 bases between them. Germline values: CDR1 SGHNT, CDR2 YYREEE (reference sequence). The chain's CDR3 is CASSLAASLYGYTF. Written as DNA, the CDR3 is TGTGCCAGCAGCTTGGCCGCTTCACTATATGGCTACACCTTC.

Note on this clonotype: A much bigger clone sits one base away, suggesting this may be a read error. The J gene is TRBJ1-2, the V gene TRBV7-9; 9 positions agree with TRBD1. The CDR3 extends over 15 amino acids. Germline-derived CDR1 and CDR2 are SEHNR and FQNEAQ (reference sequence). J lost 6 bases, V lost 5 bases, and 10 bases had no gene match. DNA of the CDR3: TGTGCCAGCAGCGAAGACCCGGGACAGGGAAATGGCTACACCTTC. Its protein is CASSEDPGQGNGYTF. The full variable domain, completed using reference TRBV7-9 and TRBJ1-2, is DTGVSQNPRHKITKRGQNVTFRCDPISEHNRLYWYRQTLGQGPEFLTYFQNEAQLEKSRLLSDRFSAERPKGSFSTLEIQRTEQGDSAMYLCASSEDPGQGNGYTFGSGTRLTVV.

This clonotype was detected only a few times. V and J are TRBV5-4 and TRBJ1-5; TRBD1 matches at 9 bases. J lost 0 bases, V lost 4 bases, and 2 bases had no gene match. This CDR3 region has 15 residues. CDR1 is SGHNT, CDR2 YYREEE, per germline (reference sequence). The CDR3 DNA is TGTGCCAGCAGCACAGGGGGCGGTAGCAATCAGCCCCAGCATTTT. Its protein is CASSTGGGSNQPQHF.

In its sample, this clonotype was seen a few times. The chain couples TRBV12-3 or TRBV12-4 to TRBJ2-5; D gene unclear. V lost 3 bases and J 7 bases, leaving 18 bases between the germline ends. The CDR3 length is 15 residues. In DNA, the CDR3 is TGTGCCAGCAGTTTCGGGTTAGGGCCTGGTTGGACCCAGTACTTC. This gives the protein CASSFGLGPGWTQYF.

This clonotype has at least ten counts. J is TRBJ2-7 and V is TRBV19; 7 bases match TRBD2. Trimming took 5 bases from V and 9 from J; bases not matched to a gene: 4. CDR1 LNHDA and CDR2 SQIVND come from the germline V gene (reference sequence). The CDR3 has 11 residues. The CDR3 reads CASSGGGSQYF. The CDR3 nucleotides are TGTGCCAGTAGTGGCGGGGGATCGCAGTACTTC.

In regard to this clonotype: Being one base from a much bigger clone, this may be a read error. This rearrangement joins TRBV6-2 or TRBV6-3 to TRBJ1-5, with D maybe TRBD1 (6 bases). This CDR3 is 15 amino acids long. The ends were cut back, 2 bases at V and 1 base at J, with 9 bases in the middle. Germline V CDR1 and CDR2: MNHEY, SVGEGT. CDR3 residues: CASSYRGGSNQPQHF. CDR3 bases: TGTGCCAGCAGTTACAGGGGGGGGAGCAATCAGCCCCAGCATTTT.

This chain uses TRBV30 with TRBJ2-2; TRBD1 might be the D (6 bases). CDR1 and CDR2 (germline): GTSNPN, SVGIG (reference sequence). V was cut by 8 bases and J by 3 bases, with 19 bases left in between. The CDR3 loop spans 15 amino acids. CDR3 region: CASPTGSLHTGELFF. The CDR3, as DNA: TGTGCCAGCCCGACAGGTAGCTTGCACACCGGGGAGCTGTTTTTT.